This TCR beta chain stems from a study of beta chain features in type 1 diabetes. Study findings and constraints: TCRB CDR3s were moderately but significantly shorter in Type 1 diabetes patients in all four CD4+ subsets. The naive, central memory and Treg TCRB repertoires showed an apparent similarity that was greater among patients than among healthy donors.

The CDR3 is 15 amino acids. Germline CDR1 SGHDN, CDR2 FVKESK. V was clipped by 2 bases and J by 3 bases; unmatched bases: 3. Since all of the isolated RNA was reverse transcribed, expressed TCRB transcripts were what got sequenced. Assay: immunoSEQ multiplex PCR; the TCRdb copy retains only in-frame clones and omits some. Counted here are hundreds of thousands of clones, around an eighth occurring once; the ten biggest clones make up 0.022%. Sampling consisted of one heparinised blood draw per donor, averaging around 100 mL. Sorting produced populations that all topped 98% purity. Concerning this clone itself: Its antigen is unidentified.

This sequence originates from a man aged 18-30 years with type 1 diabetes. The V gene is TRBV14, the J gene TRBJ2-1; 8 bases are a match to TRBD1. The sequenced material came from naive CD4+ T cells from blood. CDR3 in DNA: TGTGCCAGCAGCCAACCAGGGGGCGGCTACAATGAGCAGTTCTTC. The encoded protein is CASSQPGGGYNEQFF.